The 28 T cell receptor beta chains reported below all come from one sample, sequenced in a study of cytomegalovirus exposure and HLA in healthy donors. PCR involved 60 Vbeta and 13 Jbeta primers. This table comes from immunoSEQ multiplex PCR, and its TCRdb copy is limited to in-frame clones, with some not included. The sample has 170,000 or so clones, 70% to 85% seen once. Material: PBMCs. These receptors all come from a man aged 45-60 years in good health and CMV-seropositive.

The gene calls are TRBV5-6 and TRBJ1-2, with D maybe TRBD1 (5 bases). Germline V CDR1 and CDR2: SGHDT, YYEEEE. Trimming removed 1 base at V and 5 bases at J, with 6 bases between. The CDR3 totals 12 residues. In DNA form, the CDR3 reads TGTGCCAGCAGCTTGTCAGGGTATGGCTACACCTTC. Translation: CASSLSGYGYTF.

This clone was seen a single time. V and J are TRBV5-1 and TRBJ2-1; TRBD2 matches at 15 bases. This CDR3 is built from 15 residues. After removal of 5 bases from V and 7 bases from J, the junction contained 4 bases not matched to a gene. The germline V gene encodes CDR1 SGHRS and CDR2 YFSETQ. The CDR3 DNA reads TGCGCCAGCAGGTCCGGGACTAGCGGGAGGAATGAGCAGTTCTTC. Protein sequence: CASRSGTSGRNEQFF.

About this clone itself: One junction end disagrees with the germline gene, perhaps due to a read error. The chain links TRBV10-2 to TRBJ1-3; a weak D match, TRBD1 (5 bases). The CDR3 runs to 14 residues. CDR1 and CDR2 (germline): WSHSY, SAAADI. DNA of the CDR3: TGCGCCGGCAGTGGGGCTAACTCTGGAAACACCATATATTTT. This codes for CAGSGANSGNTIYF.

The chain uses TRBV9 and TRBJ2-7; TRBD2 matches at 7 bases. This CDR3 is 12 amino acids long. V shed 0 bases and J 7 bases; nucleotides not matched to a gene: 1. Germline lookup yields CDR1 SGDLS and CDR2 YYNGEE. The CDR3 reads CASSVGAGEQYF. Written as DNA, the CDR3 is TGTGCCAGCAGCGTAGGAGCGGGGGAGCAGTACTTC.

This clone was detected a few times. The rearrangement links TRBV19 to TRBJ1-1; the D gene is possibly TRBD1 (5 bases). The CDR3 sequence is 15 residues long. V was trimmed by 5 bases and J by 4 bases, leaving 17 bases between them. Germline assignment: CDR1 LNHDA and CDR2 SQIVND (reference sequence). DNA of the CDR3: TGTGCCAGTAGTCCCTGGGGGGTGTTGGGCACTGAAGCTTTCTTT. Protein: CASSPWGVLGTEAFF.

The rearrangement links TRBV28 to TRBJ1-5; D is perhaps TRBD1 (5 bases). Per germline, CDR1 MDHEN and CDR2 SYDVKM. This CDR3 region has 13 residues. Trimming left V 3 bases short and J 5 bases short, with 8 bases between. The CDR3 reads CASSFPGDQPQHF. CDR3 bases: TGTGCCAGCAGTTTCCCGGGGGATCAGCCCCAGCATTTT. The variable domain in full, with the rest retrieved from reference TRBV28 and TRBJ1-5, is DVKVTQSSRYLVKRTGEKVFLECVQDMDHENMFWYRQDPGLGLRLIYFSYDVKMKEKGDIPEGYSVSREKKERFSLILESASTNQTSMYLCASSFPGDQPQHFGDGTRLSIL.

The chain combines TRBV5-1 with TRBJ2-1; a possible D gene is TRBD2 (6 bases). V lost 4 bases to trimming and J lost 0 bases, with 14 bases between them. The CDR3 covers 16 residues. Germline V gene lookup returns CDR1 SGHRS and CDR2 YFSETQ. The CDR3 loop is CASSDGGGDSYNEQFF. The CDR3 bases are TGCGCCAGCAGCGACGGGGGTGGGGACTCCTACAATGAGCAGTTCTTC.

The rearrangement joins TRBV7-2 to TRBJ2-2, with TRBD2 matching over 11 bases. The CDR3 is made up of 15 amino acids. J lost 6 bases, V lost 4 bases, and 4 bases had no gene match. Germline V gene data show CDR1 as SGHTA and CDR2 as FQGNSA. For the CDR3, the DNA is TGTGCCAGCAGCTCACTAGCGGGAGCCCCCGGGGAGCTGTTTTTT. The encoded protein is CASSSLAGAPGELFF.

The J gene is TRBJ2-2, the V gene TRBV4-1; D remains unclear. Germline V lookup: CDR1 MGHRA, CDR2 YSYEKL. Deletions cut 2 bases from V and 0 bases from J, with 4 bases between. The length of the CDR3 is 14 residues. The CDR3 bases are TGCGCCAGCAGCCAACATCCGAACACCGGGGAGCTGTTTTTT. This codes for CASSQHPNTGELFF.

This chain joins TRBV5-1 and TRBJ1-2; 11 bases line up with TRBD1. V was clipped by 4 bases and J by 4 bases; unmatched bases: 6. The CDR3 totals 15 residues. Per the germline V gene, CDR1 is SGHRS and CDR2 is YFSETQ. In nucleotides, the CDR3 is TGCGCCAGCAGCGACCGGACAGGGGGCTTCTATGGCTACACCTTC. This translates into CASSDRTGGFYGYTF.

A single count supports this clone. This CDR3 reads CASSRPGTGNTEAFF. CDR3 nucleotide sequence: TGTGCCAGCAGCAGACCCGGGACTGGGAACACTGAAGCTTTCTTT. The J gene is TRBJ1-1, the V gene TRBV5-4, with TRBD1 as a possible D gene (5 bases). The CDR3 covers 15 residues. Trimming took off 4 bases at V and 1 base at J, with 14 bases between the two ends. Germline-derived CDR1 and CDR2 are SGHNT and YYREEE (reference sequence).

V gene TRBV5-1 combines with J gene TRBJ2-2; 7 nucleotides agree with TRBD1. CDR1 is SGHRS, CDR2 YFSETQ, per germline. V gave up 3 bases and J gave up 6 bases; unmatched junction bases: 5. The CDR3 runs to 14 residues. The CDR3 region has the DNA TGCGCCAGCAGCTATGACAGGGTGTCCGGGGAGCTGTTTTTT. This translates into CASSYDRVSGELFF.

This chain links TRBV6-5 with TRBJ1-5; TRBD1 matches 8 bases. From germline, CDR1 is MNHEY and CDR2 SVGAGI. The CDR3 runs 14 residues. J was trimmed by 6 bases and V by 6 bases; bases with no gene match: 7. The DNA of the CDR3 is TGTGCCAGCAGGGAGACAGGGGCGGTTCAGCCCCAGCATTTT. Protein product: CASRETGAVQPQHF.

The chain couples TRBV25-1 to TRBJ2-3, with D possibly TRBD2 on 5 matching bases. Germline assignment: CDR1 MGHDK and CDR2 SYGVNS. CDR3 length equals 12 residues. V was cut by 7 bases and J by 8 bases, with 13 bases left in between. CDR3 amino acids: CASTLSEGTQYF. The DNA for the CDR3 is TGTGCCAGCACTCTAAGCGAGGGTACGCAGTATTTT.

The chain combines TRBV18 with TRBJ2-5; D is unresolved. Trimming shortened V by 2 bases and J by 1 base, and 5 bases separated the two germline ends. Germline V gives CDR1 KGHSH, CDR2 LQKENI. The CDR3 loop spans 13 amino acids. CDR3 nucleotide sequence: TGTGCCAGCTCACCAGGCTTCCAAGAGACCCAGTACTTC. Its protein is CASSPGFQETQYF. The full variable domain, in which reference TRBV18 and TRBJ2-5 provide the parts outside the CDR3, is NAGVMQNPRHLVRRRGQEARLRCSPMKGHSHVYWYRQLPEEGLKFMVYLQKENIIDESGMPKERFSAEFPKEGPSILRIQQVVRGDSAAYFCASSPGFQETQYFGPGTRLLVL.

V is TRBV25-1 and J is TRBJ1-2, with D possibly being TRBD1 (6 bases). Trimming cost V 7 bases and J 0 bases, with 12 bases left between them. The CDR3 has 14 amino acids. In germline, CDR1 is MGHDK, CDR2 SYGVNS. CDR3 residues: CASKRGGANYGYTF. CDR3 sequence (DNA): TGTGCCAGCAAGAGAGGGGGAGCTAACTATGGCTACACCTTC.

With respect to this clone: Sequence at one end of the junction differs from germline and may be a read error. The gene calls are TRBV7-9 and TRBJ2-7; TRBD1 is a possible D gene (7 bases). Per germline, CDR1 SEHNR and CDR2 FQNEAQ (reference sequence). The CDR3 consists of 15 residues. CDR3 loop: CSSSPRGVSGFEQYF. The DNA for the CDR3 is TGTTCCAGCAGCCCCAGGGGGGTCTCAGGGTTCGAGCAGTACTTC.

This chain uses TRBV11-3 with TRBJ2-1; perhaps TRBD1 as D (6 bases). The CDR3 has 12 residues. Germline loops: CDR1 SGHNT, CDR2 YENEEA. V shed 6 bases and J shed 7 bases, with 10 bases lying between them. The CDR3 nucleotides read TGTGCCAGCAGGCAGGGGAATAATGAGCAGTTCTTC. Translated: CASRQGNNEQFF.

The CDR3 DNA reads TGTGCCAGCAGTCCACCGGGGTTGGTCTATGGCTACACCTTC. Its protein is CASSPPGLVYGYTF. The chain carries TRBV6-5 and TRBJ1-2; D remains ambiguous. CDR1 is MNHEY, CDR2 SVGAGI, per germline. V was clipped by 5 bases and J by 4 bases, with 14 bases between them. This CDR3 comprises 14 residues.

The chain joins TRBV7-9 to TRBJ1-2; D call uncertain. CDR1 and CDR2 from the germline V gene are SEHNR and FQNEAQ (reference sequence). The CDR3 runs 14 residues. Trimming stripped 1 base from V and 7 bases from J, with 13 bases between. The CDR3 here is CASSLDGRRGGYTF. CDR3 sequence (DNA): TGTGCCAGCAGCTTAGATGGCAGGCGGGGTGGCTACACCTTC.

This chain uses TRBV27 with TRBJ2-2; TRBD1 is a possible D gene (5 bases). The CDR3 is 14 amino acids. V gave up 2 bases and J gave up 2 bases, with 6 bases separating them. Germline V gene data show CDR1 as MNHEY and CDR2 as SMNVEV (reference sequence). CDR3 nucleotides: TGTGCCAGCAGTTTAGGGGCTAACACCGGGGAGCTGTTTTTT. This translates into CASSLGANTGELFF.

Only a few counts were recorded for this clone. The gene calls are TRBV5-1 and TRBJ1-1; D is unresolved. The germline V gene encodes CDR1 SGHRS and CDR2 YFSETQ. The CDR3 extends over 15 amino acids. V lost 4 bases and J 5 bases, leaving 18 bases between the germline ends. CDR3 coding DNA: TGCGCCAGCAGCCCGATCCTCGGGGTCGGGACTGAAGCTTTCTTT. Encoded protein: CASSPILGVGTEAFF.

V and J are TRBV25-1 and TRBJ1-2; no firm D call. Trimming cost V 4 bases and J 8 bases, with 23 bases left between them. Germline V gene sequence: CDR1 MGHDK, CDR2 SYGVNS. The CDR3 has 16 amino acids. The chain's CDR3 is CASSAHQIPGYGGYTF. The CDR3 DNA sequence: TGTGCCAGCAGTGCCCACCAGATCCCGGGGTATGGGGGCTACACCTTC.

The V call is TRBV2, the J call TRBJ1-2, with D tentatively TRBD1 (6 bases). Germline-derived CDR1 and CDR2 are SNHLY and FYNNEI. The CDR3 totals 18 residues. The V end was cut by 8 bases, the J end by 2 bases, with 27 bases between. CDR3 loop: CASWGDTGTTTTNYGYTF. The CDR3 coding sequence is TGTGCCAGCTGGGGTGATACAGGGACTACCACTACAAACTATGGCTACACCTTC.

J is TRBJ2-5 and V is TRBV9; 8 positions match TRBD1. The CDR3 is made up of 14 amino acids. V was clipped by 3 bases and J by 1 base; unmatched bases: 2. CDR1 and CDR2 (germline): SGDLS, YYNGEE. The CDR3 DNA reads TGTGCCAGCAGCGAGGGACAGGCCCAAGAGACCCAGTACTTC. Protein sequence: CASSEGQAQETQYF.

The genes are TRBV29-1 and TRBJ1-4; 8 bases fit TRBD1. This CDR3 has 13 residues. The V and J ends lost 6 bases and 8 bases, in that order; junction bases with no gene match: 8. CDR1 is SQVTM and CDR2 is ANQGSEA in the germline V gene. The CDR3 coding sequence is TGCAGCGTGATGAGACAGGGGAGCGAAAAACTGTTTTTT. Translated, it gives CSVMRQGSEKLFF.

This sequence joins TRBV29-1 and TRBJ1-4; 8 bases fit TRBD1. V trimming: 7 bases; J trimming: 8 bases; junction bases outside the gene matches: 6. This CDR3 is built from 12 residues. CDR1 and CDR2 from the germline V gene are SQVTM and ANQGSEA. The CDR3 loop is CSGGQGVEKLFF. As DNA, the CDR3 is TGCAGCGGTGGACAGGGTGTAGAAAAACTGTTTTTT.

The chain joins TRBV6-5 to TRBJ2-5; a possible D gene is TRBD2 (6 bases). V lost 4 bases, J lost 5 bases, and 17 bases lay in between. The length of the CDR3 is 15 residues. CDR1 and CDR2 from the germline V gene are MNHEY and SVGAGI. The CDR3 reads CASSLGGLTSETQYF. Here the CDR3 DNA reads TGTGCCAGCAGTTTGGGGGGATTGACTTCGGAGACCCAGTACTTC.